This T cell receptor (beta chain) was sequenced for a study of OX40 agonist ivuxolimab in advanced cancers. The overall study: Having had anti-PD-1, anti-PD-L1 or anti-CTLA-4 therapy before was allowed, and 40% to 45% had some. Broader study findings: On average, CD8+ T cells showed a greater number of expanded clones than CD4+. Some patients who did not respond also had low normalized T-cell clonal expansion.

A word on this clone: No antigen is known for it.

Germline CDR1 reads MNHEY; CDR2 reads SVGAGI. The V gene lost 0 bases and the J gene lost 3 bases, with 6 bases spanning the gap. The CDR3 totals 13 residues. Samples were taken at baseline and on day 1 of cycles 4 and 7. TCRdb's table, derived via immunoSEQ multiplex PCR, lists solely in-frame clones and lacks some. The sample yields roughly 80,000 clones, approximately 91% seen once. This chain uses TRBV6-5 with TRBJ2-7; no clear D gene. The input for sequencing was CD4+ or CD8+ T cells sorted from blood, taken in a trial of the OX40 agonist ivuxolimab. This TCR was recovered from an adult with an advanced solid tumor such as melanoma, head and neck, liver or kidney cancer. CDR3 amino acids: CASSYSKGYEQYF. In DNA, the CDR3 is TGTGCCAGCAGTTACTCGAAGGGCTACGAGCAGTACTTC.